The text below deals with one T cell receptor beta chain. Its antigen is undetermined. The sample is drawn from a study of OX40 agonist ivuxolimab in advanced cancers. Study context: Every 2 weeks, patients received ivuxolimab intravenously, dosed at 0.01 to 10 mg/kg.

Study observations and caveats: There were also nonresponders showing low normalized T-cell clonal expansion. The CD4+ and CD8+ T cells in the blood had expanded clonally by week 6 at 0.1 to 3.0 mg/kg.

The table came from immunoSEQ multiplex PCR; TCRdb's copy has only in-frame clones and leaves some out. In the table there are about 59,000 clones, around 93% of which are singletons. This clonotype was obtained from an adult with an advanced solid tumor such as melanoma, head and neck, liver or kidney cancer. Source: CD4+ or CD8+ T cells sorted from blood, taken in a trial of the OX40 agonist ivuxolimab.

The chain's CDR3 is CASSRSQDSNYGYTF. The CDR3 DNA follows: TGCGCCAGCAGCCGAAGTCAGGACAGTAACTATGGCTACACCTTC. This chain uses TRBV23-1 with TRBJ1-2, with D possibly matching TRBD1 (6 bases). TRBV23-1 is an ORF; its function is uncertain. CDR3 size: 15 residues. Deletions cut 6 bases from V and 1 base from J, with 15 bases between.